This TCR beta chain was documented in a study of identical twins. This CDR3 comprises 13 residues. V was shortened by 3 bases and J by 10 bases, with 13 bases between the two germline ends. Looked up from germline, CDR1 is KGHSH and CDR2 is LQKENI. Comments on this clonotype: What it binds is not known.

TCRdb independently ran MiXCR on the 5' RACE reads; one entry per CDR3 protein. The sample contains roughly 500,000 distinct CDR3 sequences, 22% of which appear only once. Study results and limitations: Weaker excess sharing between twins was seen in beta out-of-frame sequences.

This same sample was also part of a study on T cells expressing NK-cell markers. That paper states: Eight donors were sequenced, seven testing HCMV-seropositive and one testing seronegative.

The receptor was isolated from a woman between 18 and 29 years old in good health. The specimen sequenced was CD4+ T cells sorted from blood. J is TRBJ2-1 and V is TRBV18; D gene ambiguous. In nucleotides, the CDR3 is TGTGCCAGCTCACCCCAGCCCATTTGGGAGCAGTTCTTC. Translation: CASSPQPIWEQFF.